This TCR beta chain was captured in a study of OX40 agonist ivuxolimab in advanced cancers. As for the study in general: Patients received ivuxolimab, an agonistic anti-OX40 (CD134) antibody. Every 2 weeks, patients received ivuxolimab intravenously, dosed at 0.01 to 10 mg/kg. Antecedent anti-PD-1, anti-PD-L1 or anti-CTLA-4 therapy was permissible, with roughly 36% having received some. Study-wide results and limits: Low normalized T-cell clonal expansion was additionally recorded for some nonresponders.

Generated by immunoSEQ multiplex PCR, the TCRdb table keeps only in-frame clones and is missing some. The table includes some 30,000 clones, 80% to 95% detected once. V trimming: 1 base; J trimming: 5 bases; junction bases outside the gene matches: 10. The CDR3 is made up of 17 amino acids. Germline V gives CDR1 SEHNR, CDR2 FQNEAQ (reference sequence). On this clone: What it recognizes is unknown.

This chain connects TRBV7-9 to TRBJ2-3; the match to TRBD2 covers 9 bases. This receptor was taken from an adult with an advanced solid tumor such as melanoma, head and neck, liver or kidney cancer. Sequences were derived from CD4+ or CD8+ T cells sorted from blood, sampled in a trial of the OX40 agonist ivuxolimab. Here the CDR3 DNA reads TGTGCCAGCAGCTTAGGTTGGGCGGGAGGGCCCAGAGATACGCAGTATTTT. This codes for CASSLGWAGGPRDTQYF.